The 14 T cell receptor beta chains below were found in one sample sequenced in a study of T cell changes during pregnancy in multiple sclerosis. Profiled with immunoSEQ multiplex PCR; TCRdb holds only in-frame clones, not every one. The table records under 95,000 clones, roughly 94% of them present only once. The source was peripheral blood, collected in the second trimester of pregnancy. These receptor sequences come from a female donor in good health, enrolled as a control in a pregnancy study.

This clone was picked up one time. The chain couples TRBV4-2 to TRBJ1-2; TRBD1 matches at 7 bases. This CDR3 has 20 amino acids. J was trimmed by 1 base and V by 2 bases; bases with no gene match: 19. Germline V gene lookup returns CDR1 LGHNA and CDR2 YNFKEQ. CDR3 sequence reads: CASSQSLTRGGQVYNYGYTF. The CDR3 nucleotides are TGTGCCAGCAGCCAATCCCTCACCCGGGGCGGACAGGTTTATAACTATGGCTACACCTTC.

This chain connects TRBV5-1 to TRBJ1-4; 10 positions agree with TRBD1. This CDR3 has 14 residues. CDR1 and CDR2 from the germline V gene are SGHRS and YFSETQ. The V segment lost 3 bases and the J segment 8 bases; nucleotides outside the gene matches: 4. CDR3 sequence: CASSSTGGREKLFF. CDR3 DNA: TGCGCCAGCAGCTCGACAGGGGGCCGAGAAAAACTGTTTTTT.

This clone was counted a single time. This chain links TRBV29-1 with TRBJ2-1, with 14 positions matching TRBD2. J was trimmed by 7 bases and V by 7 bases; bases with no gene match: 6. CDR1 is SQVTM, CDR2 ANQGSEA, per germline. CDR3 length equals 14 residues. The chain's CDR3 is CSALGLAGDNEQFF. CDR3 DNA: TGCAGCGCCCTGGGACTAGCGGGAGATAATGAGCAGTTCTTC.

The CDR3 protein is CASRFRDTTQETQYF. In DNA form, the CDR3 reads TGTGCCAGCAGGTTCCGGGACACCACCCAAGAGACCCAGTACTTC. This chain connects TRBV6-1 to TRBJ2-5; a possible D gene is TRBD1 (6 bases). V lost 6 bases to trimming and J lost 1 base, with 15 bases between them. CDR3 length equals 15 residues. CDR1 is MNHNS and CDR2 is SASEGT in the germline V gene.

This clone showed up just once. The genes are TRBV5-1 and TRBJ2-5; 7 bases agree with TRBD2. The V gene's germline CDR1 is SGHRS and CDR2 YFSETQ. V gave up 1 base and J gave up 5 bases; unmatched junction bases: 11. CDR3 length equals 16 residues. CDR3 sequence reads: CASSLNLAGDVETQYF. DNA of the CDR3: TGCGCCAGCAGCTTGAATTTGGCGGGAGATGTGGAGACCCAGTACTTC.

The J gene is TRBJ1-1, the V gene TRBV5-4; weak D call: TRBD1 (6 bases). Germline CDR1 SGHNT, CDR2 YYREEE (reference sequence). Deletions cut 5 bases from V and 1 base from J, with 12 bases between. The CDR3 loop spans 14 amino acids. The DNA for the CDR3 is TGTGCCAGCAGTCCGGGACACCAGAACACTGAAGCTTTCTTT. Residues: CASSPGHQNTEAFF. Looking up the rest from reference TRBV5-4 and TRBJ1-1 gives the full variable domain: ETGVTQSPTHLIKTRGQQVTLRCSSQSGHNTVSWYQQALGQGPQFIFQYYREEENGRGNFPPRFSGLQFPNYSSELNVNALELDDSALYLCASSPGHQNTEAFFGQGTRLTVV.

The rearrangement uses TRBV2 and TRBJ1-3; D not certain. CDR3 length equals 12 residues. Looked up from germline, CDR1 is SNHLY and CDR2 is FYNNEI. V dropped 6 bases and J dropped 11 bases, with 14 bases sitting between them. This chain's CDR3 is CASRADSPAIYF. In nucleotides, the CDR3 is TGTGCCAGCAGAGCCGATAGCCCCGCCATATATTTT.

This sequence joins TRBV23-1 and TRBJ2-1, with a tentative D call TRBD2 (6 bases). TRBV23-1 carries the ORF label, with uncertain function. V lost 4 bases and J lost 5, with 27 bases in between. The CDR3 totals 19 residues. The CDR3 bases are TGCGCCAGCAGTCCGGGCCCGTGGGCGGGACCGCAACGAGACAATGAGCAGTTCTTC. Its protein is CASSPGPWAGPQRDNEQFF.

The rearrangement uses TRBV11-2 and TRBJ2-2; no clear D. Between the trimmed V and J ends, which lost 1 base and 5 bases, there was a span of 5 bases. CDR3 length: 13 residues. Germline CDR1 SGHAT, CDR2 FQNNGV. The DNA of the CDR3 is TGTGCCAGCAGCTTAGTGGAGACCGGGGAGCTGTTTTTT. Its translation: CASSLVETGELFF.

The chain is built from TRBV11-2 and TRBJ2-7, with D possibly matching TRBD1 (5 bases). From germline, CDR1 is SGHAT and CDR2 FQNNGV. This CDR3 is 15 amino acids long. Trimming removed 7 bases at V and 2 bases at J, with 18 bases between. DNA of the CDR3: TGTGCCAGCAACGACCAGCCCAAAGGGGCCTACGAGCAGTACTTC. This codes for CASNDQPKGAYEQYF. Supplemented by reference TRBV11-2 and TRBJ2-7, the full variable domain reads EAGVAQSPRYKIIEKRQSVAFWCNPISGHATLYWYQQILGQGPKLLIQFQNNGVVDDSQLPKDRFSAERLKGVDSTLKIQPAKLEDSAVYLCASNDQPKGAYEQYFGPGTRLTVT.

The genes are TRBV13 and TRBJ2-3; maybe TRBD2 (6 bases). Germline V gene data show CDR1 as PRHDT and CDR2 as FYEKMQ (reference sequence). CDR3 length: 16 amino acids. Trimming removed 2 bases at V and 6 bases at J, with 18 bases between. CDR3 in amino acids: CASSLSGLLGRDTQYF. The DNA for the CDR3 is TGTGCCAGCAGCTTAAGTGGGTTGCTTGGGAGGGATACGCAGTATTTT.

This clone is a singleton in its sample. The J gene is TRBJ2-2, the V gene TRBV10-1; 12 bases line up with TRBD2. This CDR3 has 17 residues. Germline values: CDR1 WNHNN, CDR2 SYGVQD (reference sequence). J lost 1 base, V lost 7 bases, and 7 bases had no gene match. CDR3 sequence: CASIPRTSGKNTGELFF. In DNA form, the CDR3 reads TGCGCCAGCATACCACGGACTAGCGGGAAGAACACCGGGGAGCTGTTTTTT.

The chain joins TRBV4-1 to TRBJ2-3; D perhaps matches TRBD2 (5 bases). Germline values: CDR1 MGHRA, CDR2 YSYEKL. V was clipped by 1 base and J by 8 bases, with 7 bases between them. The CDR3 totals 12 residues. The CDR3 protein is CASSQVGGTQYF. DNA for the CDR3: TGCGCCAGCAGCCAAGTCGGAGGTACGCAGTATTTT.

This clone has a handful of counts. The CDR3 DNA sequence: TGTGCCTGGACATTGAGGTGGGTCTCGTACACTGAAGCTTTCTTT. Protein product: CAWTLRWVSYTEAFF. This rearrangement joins TRBV30 to TRBJ1-1; D ambiguous. V was cut by 4 bases and J by 3 bases, with 18 bases left in between. The CDR3 is 15 amino acids. Germline CDR1 and CDR2: GTSNPN and SVGIG (reference sequence).